This entry concerns a single T cell receptor (beta chain). Its antigen is currently unknown. The CDR3 is made up of 16 amino acids. Between the trimmed V and J ends, which lost 4 bases and 0 bases, there was a span of 16 bases. Germline values: CDR1 SEHNR, CDR2 FQNEAQ (reference sequence). This sample is drawn from a study of molecular identifiers for immune sequencing clone quantification. Broader study findings: Investigators reportedly could detect spiked Jurkat TCR RNA from one cell among 1.1 million or so naive cells.

TCRdb processed the PCR reads anew with MiXCR; each CDR3 protein has one entry. The repertoire holds some 91,000 distinct CDR3 sequences, 20% to 25% seen once, with 0.85% to 0.95% in the top ten. The chain couples TRBV7-9 to TRBJ2-7; weak D call: TRBD1 (5 bases). The sequencing sample was made of naive CD8+ T cells from blood, with Jurkat cell RNA spiked in. Subset here: FACS-sorted CD8+CD4-CCR7+CD45RA+ naive T cells. This clonotype was sampled from a human donor in good health. Some libraries in this study had Jurkat cell RNA spiked in. DNA of the CDR3: TGTGCCAGCAGCTCAACTCTACAGGATAGCTCCTACGAGCAGTACGTC. Its translation is CASSSTLQDSSYEQYV.